This TCR beta chain emerged from a study of radiation and T cells in renal cell carcinoma. Whole-study findings and limits: Top tumor clonotypes rose in blood 2 weeks post-radiation, then contracted.

Indicated time point: blood 4 weeks post-SBRT, at nephrectomy. The treatment: 15 Gy SBRT to primary tumor, nephrectomy 4 weeks later. Nephrectomy followed 15 Gy stereotactic body radiation by 4 weeks. Radiation-treated patients gave blood at baseline, week 2 and week 4. The tumor was a clear cell renal cell carcinoma. Using immunoSEQ multiplex PCR, the repertoire was profiled, and TCRdb retains in-frame clones only, with some absent. The table shows more than 60,000 clones, with 83% occurring only once. On this clone: Its specificity is not known.

The TCR was taken from an older woman with renal cell carcinoma. The sample here was blood, taken from a patient whose treatment included radiotherapy and nephrectomy.

CDR3 sequence: CASSVGGLLKTQYF. The CDR3 nucleotides are TGTGCCAGCAGCGTAGGGGGACTCCTCAAGACCCAGTACTTC. The chain joins TRBV9 to TRBJ2-5, with D perhaps TRBD2 (6 bases). Germline-derived CDR1 and CDR2 are SGDLS and YYNGEE. V was clipped by 0 bases and J by 6 bases, with 12 bases between them. The CDR3 has 14 residues.